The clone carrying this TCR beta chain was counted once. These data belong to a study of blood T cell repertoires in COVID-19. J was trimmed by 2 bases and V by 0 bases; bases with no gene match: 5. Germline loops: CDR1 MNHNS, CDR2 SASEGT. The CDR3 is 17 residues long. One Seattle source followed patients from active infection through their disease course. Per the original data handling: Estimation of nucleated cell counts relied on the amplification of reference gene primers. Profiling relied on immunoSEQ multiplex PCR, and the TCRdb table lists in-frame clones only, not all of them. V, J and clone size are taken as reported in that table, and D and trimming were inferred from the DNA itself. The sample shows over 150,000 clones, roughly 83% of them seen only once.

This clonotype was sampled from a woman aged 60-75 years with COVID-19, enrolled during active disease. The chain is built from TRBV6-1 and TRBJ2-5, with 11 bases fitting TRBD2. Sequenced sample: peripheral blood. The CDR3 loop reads CASSEARTSGSQETQYF. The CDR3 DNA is TGTGCCAGCAGTGAAGCCCGGACTAGCGGGTCACAAGAGACCCAGTACTTC.